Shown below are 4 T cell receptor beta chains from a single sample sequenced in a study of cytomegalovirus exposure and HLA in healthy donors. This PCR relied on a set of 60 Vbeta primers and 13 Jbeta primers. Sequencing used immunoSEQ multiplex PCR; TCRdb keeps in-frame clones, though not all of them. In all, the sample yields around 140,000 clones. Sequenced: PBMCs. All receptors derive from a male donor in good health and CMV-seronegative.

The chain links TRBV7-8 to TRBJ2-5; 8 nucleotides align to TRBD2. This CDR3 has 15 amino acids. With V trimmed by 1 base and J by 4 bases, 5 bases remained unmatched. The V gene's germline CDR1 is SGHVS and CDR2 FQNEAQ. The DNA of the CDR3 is TGTGCCAGCAGCTTAGTTTTCCTAGCGGGAGAGACCCAGTACTTC. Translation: CASSLVFLAGETQYF.

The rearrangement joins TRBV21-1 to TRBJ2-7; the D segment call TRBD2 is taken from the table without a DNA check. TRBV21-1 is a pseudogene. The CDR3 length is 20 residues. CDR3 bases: TGTGCCAGCAGCAAAGTTACGGGGGAAGTAGCGGGAGTAGGAAGATACGAGCAGTACTTC. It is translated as CASSKVTGEVAGVGRYEQYF.

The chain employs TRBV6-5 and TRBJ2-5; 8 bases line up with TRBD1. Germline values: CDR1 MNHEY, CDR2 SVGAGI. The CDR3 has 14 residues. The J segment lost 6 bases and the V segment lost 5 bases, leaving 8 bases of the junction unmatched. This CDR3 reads CASSPPTGVQTQYF. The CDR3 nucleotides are TGTGCCAGCAGTCCCCCGACAGGGGTCCAGACCCAGTACTTC.

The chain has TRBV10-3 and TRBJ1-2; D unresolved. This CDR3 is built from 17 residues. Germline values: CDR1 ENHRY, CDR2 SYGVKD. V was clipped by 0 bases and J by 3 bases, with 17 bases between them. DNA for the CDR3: TGTGCCATCAGTGAGTCGACCGGGGAGGTATGGGACTATGGCTACACCTTC. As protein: CAISESTGEVWDYGYTF.